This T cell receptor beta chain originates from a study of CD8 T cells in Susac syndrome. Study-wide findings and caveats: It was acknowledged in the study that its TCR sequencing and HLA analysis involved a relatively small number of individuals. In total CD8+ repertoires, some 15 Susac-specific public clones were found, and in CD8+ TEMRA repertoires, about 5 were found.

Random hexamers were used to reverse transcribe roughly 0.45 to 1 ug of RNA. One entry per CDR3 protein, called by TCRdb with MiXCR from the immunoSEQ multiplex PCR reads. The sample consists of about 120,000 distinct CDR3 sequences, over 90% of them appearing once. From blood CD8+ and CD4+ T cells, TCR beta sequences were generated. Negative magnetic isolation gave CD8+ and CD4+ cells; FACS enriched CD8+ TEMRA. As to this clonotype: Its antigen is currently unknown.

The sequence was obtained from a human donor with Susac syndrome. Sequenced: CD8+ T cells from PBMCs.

Written as DNA, the CDR3 is TGTGCCACCAGCACCGGACAGGGCGACTACAATGAGCAGTTCTTC. Amino acid sequence: CATSTGQGDYNEQFF. The chain employs TRBV15 and TRBJ2-1; 8 bases are shared with TRBD1. J was trimmed by 3 bases and V by 4 bases; bases with no gene match: 5. The CDR3 contains 15 residues. CDR1 and CDR2 from the germline V gene are LNHNV and YYDKDF (reference sequence).